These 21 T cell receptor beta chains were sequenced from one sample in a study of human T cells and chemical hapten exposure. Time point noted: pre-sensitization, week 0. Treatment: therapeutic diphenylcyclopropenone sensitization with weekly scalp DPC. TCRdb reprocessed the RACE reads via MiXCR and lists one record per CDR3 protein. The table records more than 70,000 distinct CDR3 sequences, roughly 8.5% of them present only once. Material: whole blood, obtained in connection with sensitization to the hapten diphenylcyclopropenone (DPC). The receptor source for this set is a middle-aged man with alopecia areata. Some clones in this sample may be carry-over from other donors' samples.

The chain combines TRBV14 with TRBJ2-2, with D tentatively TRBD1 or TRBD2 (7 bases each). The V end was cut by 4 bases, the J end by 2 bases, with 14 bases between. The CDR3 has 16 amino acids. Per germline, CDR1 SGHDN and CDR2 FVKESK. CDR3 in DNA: TGTGCCAGCAGCCCAGCGGGACAGATTAACACCGGGGAGCTGTTTTTT. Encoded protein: CASSPAGQINTGELFF.

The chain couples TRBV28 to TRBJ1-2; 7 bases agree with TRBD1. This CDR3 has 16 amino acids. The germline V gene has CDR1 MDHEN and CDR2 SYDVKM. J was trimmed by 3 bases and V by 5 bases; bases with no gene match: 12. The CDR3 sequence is CASSGGSGQTYYGYTF. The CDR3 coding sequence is TGTGCCAGCAGTGGGGGGTCGGGACAGACCTACTATGGCTACACCTTC.

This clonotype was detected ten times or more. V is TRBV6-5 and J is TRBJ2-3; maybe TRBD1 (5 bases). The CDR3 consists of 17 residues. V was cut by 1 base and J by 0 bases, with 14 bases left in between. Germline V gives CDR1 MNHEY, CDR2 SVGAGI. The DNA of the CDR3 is TGTGCCAGCAGTTACTTTAGGGGCTCGGCAAGCACAGATACGCAGTATTTT. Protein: CASSYFRGSASTDTQYF.

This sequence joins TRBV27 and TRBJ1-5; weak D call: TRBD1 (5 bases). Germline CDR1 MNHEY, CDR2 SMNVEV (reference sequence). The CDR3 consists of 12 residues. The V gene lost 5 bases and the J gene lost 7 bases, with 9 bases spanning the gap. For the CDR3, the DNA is TGTGCCAGCAGTCCAAGGGGCCAGCCCCAGCATTTT. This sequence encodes CASSPRGQPQHF.

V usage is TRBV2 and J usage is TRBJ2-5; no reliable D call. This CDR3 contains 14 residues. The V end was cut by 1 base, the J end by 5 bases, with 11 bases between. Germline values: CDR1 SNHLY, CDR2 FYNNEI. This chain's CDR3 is CASSEGLRQETQYF. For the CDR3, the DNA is TGTGCCAGCAGTGAAGGGCTACGGCAGGAGACCCAGTACTTC.

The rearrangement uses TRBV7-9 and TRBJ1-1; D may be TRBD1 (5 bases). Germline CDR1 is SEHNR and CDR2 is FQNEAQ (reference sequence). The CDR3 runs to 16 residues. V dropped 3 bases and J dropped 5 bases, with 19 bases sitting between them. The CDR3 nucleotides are TGTGCCAGCAGCTTGCCTCTTCGGGGACTCAGGACTGAAGCTTTCTTT. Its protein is CASSLPLRGLRTEAFF.

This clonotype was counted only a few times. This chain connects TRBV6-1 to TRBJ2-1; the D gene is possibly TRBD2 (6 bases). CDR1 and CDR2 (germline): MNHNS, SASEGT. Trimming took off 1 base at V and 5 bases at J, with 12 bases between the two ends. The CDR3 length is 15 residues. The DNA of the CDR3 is TGTGCCAGCAGTGAAGGGACTATTACAAACAATGAGCAGTTCTTC. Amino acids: CASSEGTITNNEQFF.

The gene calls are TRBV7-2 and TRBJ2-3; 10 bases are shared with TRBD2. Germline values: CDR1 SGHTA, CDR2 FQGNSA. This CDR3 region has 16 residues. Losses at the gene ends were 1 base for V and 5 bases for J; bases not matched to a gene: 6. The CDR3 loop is CASSLGAGGRGDTQYF. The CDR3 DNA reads TGTGCCAGCAGCTTAGGAGCGGGAGGGCGAGGAGATACGCAGTATTTT.

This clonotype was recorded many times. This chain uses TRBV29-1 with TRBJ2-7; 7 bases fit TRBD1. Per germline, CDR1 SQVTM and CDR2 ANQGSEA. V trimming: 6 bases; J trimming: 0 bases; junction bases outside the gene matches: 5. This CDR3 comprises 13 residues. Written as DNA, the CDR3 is TGCAGCGTGACCGGGACAGACTCCTACGAGCAGTACGTC. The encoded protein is CSVTGTDSYEQYV.

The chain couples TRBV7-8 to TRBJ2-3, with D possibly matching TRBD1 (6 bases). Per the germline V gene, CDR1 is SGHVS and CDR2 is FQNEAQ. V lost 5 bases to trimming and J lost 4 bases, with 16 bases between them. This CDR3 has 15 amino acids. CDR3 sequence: CASSPNSGVADTQYF. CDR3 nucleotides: TGTGCCAGCAGCCCCAATTCAGGGGTAGCAGATACGCAGTATTTT.

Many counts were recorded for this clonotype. The CDR3 reads CASSLYGQGTYEQYV. CDR3 DNA: TGTGCCAGCAGCTTGTACGGACAGGGGACCTACGAGCAGTACGTC. This chain connects TRBV5-5 to TRBJ2-7; 9 bases are a match to TRBD1. The CDR3 sequence is 15 residues long. Trimming took 1 base from V and 2 from J; bases not matched to a gene: 4. Germline CDR1 SGHKS, CDR2 YYEKEE (reference sequence).

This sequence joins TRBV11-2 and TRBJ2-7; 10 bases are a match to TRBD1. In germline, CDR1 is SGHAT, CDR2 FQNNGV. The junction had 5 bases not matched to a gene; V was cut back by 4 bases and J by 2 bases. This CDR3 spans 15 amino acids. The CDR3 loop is CASSSPGTGAYEQYF. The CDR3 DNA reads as TGTGCCAGCAGCTCCCCCGGGACAGGGGCCTACGAGCAGTACTTC.

CDR3 sequence (DNA): TGTGCCAGCGACAGGGATAACACCGGGGAGCTGTTTTTT. Translation: CASDRDNTGELFF. The V call is TRBV6-6, the J call TRBJ2-2; 7 bases fit TRBD1. CDR1 and CDR2 from the germline V gene are MNHNY and SVGAGI (reference sequence). This CDR3 contains 13 residues. V was pared by 8 bases and J by 2 bases, with 2 bases of the junction left unmatched.

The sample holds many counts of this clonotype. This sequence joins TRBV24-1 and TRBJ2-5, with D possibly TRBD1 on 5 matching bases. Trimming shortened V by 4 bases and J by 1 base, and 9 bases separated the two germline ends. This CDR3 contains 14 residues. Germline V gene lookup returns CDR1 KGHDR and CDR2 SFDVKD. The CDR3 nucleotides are TGTGCCACCAGTGAACCTGACAGCCAAGAGACCCAGTACTTC. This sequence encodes CATSEPDSQETQYF.

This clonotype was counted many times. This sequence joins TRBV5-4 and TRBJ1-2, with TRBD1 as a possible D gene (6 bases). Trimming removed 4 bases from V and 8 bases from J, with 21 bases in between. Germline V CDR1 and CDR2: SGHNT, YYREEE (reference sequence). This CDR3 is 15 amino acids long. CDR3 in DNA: TGTGCCAGCAGCCCCCTCCTAGGGGGGGCAGGAGGCTACACCTTC. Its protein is CASSPLLGGAGGYTF.

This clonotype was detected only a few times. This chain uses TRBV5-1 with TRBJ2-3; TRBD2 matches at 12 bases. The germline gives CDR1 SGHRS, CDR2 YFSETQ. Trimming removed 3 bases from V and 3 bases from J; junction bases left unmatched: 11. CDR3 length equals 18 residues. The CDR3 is CASSWGPTSGRTTDTQYF. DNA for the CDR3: TGCGCCAGCAGCTGGGGACCGACTAGCGGGAGAACGACAGATACGCAGTATTTT.

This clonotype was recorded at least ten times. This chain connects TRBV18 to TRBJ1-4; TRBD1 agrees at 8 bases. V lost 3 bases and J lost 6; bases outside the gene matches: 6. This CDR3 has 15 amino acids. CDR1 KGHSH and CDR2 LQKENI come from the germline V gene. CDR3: CASSPPGQAYEKLFF. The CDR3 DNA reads TGTGCCAGCTCACCCCCGGGACAGGCCTATGAAAAACTGTTTTTT.

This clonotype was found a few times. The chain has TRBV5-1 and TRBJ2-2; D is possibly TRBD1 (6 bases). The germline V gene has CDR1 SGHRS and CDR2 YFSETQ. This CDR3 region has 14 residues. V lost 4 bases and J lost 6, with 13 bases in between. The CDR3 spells CASSPDRFPGELFF. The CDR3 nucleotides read TGCGCCAGCAGCCCCGACAGGTTTCCCGGGGAGCTGTTTTTT.

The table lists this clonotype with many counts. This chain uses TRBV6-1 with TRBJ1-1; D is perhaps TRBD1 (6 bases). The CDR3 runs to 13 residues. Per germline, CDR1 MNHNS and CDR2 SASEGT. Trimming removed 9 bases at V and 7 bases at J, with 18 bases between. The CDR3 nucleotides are TGTGCCAGTGAACAGGGCTCCGGGGATGAAGCTTTCTTT. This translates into CASEQGSGDEAFF.

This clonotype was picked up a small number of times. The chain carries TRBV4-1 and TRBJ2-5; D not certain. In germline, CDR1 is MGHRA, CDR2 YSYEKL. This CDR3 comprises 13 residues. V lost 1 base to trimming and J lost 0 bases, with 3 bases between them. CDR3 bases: TGCGCCAGCAGCCAAGCCAACCAAGAGACCCAGTACTTC. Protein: CASSQANQETQYF.

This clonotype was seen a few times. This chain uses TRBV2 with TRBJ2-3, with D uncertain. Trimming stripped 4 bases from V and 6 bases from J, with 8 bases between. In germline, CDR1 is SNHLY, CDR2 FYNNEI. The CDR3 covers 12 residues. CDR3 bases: TGTGCCAGCAGTGGGTACAAGGATACGCAGTATTTT. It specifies CASSGYKDTQYF. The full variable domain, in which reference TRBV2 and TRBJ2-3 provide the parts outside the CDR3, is EPEVTQTPSHQVTQMGQEVILRCVPISNHLYFYWYRQILGQKVEFLVSFYNNEISEKSEIFDDQFSVERPDGSNFTLKIRSTKLEDSAMYFCASSGYKDTQYFGPGTRLTVL.